What follows are 14 T cell receptor beta chains derived from one specimen sequenced in a study of T-cell memory formation after mild COVID-19. MiXCR, run by TCRdb on the 5' RACE reads, gives a single entry per CDR3 protein. The sample shows about 280,000 distinct CDR3 sequences, under 8.5% of them seen only once. Material: PBMCs or a T cell subset sorted from them (not recorded which). The receptors shown here come from a man aged 18 to 30 who had mild COVID-19 (a few samples of this study predate the infection). Cell type and time point are not known.

This clonotype has more than one count but fewer than ten. CDR3 in amino acids: CASSPPLGAQKQFF. The CDR3 nucleotides are TGCGCCAGCAGCCCCCCGTTGGGAGCCCAGAAGCAGTTCTTC. The chain couples TRBV4-1 to TRBJ2-1; the D gene is possibly TRBD2 (5 bases). Germline assignment: CDR1 MGHRA and CDR2 YSYEKL. V was cut by 4 bases and J by 11 bases, with 18 bases left in between. The CDR3 is 14 residues long.

This chain connects TRBV6-2 or TRBV6-3 to TRBJ2-5; 8 bases match TRBD2. The junction had 4 bases not matched to a gene; V was cut back by 4 bases and J by 3 bases. Looked up from germline, CDR1 is MNHEY and CDR2 is SVGEGT. The CDR3 extends over 14 amino acids. The CDR3 is CASSSSGGEETQYF. As DNA, the CDR3 is TGTGCCAGCAGTTCGTCGGGAGGGGAAGAGACCCAGTACTTC.

In its sample, this clonotype was seen a few times. This chain joins TRBV7-2 and TRBJ1-3; D perhaps matches TRBD1 (6 bases). This CDR3 has 15 amino acids. V lost 5 bases, J lost 2 bases, and 13 bases lay in between. Germline V gene lookup returns CDR1 SGHTA and CDR2 FQGNSA. DNA of the CDR3: TGTGCCAGCAGCGTTACAGGGCCCCCTGGAAACACCATATATTTT. This translates into CASSVTGPPGNTIYF. Together with reference TRBV7-2 and TRBJ1-3, the CDR3 gives the full variable domain: GAGVSQSPSNKVTEKGKDVELRCDPISGHTALYWYRQSLGQGLEFLIYFQGNSAPDKSGLPSDRFSAERTGGSVSTLTIQRTQQEDSAVYLCASSVTGPPGNTIYFGEGSWLTVV.

In its sample, this clonotype was seen many times. V is TRBV5-1 and J is TRBJ2-1, with 8 bases aligning to TRBD2. Trimming took 4 bases from V and 12 from J; bases not matched to a gene: 21. The CDR3 runs 17 residues. Germline V gene sequence: CDR1 SGHRS, CDR2 YFSETQ. The CDR3 DNA follows: TGCGCCAGCAGCGGGACCGCTAGCGGGCCGCTCCTTTCCTTGCAGTTCTTC. Its protein product is CASSGTASGPLLSLQFF.

This chain links TRBV5-1 with TRBJ2-3, with D possibly being TRBD2 (5 bases). Trimming removed 4 bases at V and 3 bases at J, with 9 bases between. This CDR3 comprises 13 residues. CDR1 SGHRS and CDR2 YFSETQ come from the germline V gene. This CDR3 is CASSTRETDTQYF. The CDR3 nucleotides read TGCGCCAGCAGCACTCGGGAAACAGATACGCAGTATTTT.

This clonotype was picked up a small number of times. The chain uses TRBV10-1 and TRBJ2-2; 7 bases agree with TRBD2. This CDR3 has 15 residues. V gave up 2 bases and J gave up 5 bases; unmatched junction bases: 5. The germline CDR1 and CDR2 sequences are WNHNN and SYGVQD (reference sequence). CDR3 nucleotides: TGCGCCAGCAGTGAGGTCCGGGAGGCTACCGGGGAGCTGTTTTTT. Its translation is CASSEVREATGELFF.

This chain connects TRBV29-1 to TRBJ1-2; D is perhaps TRBD1 (5 bases). V was shortened by 7 bases and J by 2 bases, with 14 bases between the two germline ends. The CDR3 is 13 residues long. Germline V lookup: CDR1 SQVTM, CDR2 ANQGSEA. This CDR3 is CSGRTWTNYGYTF. DNA for the CDR3: TGCAGCGGTCGGACATGGACCAACTATGGCTACACCTTC.

In this sample, this clonotype turned up many times. The chain recombines TRBV24-1 with TRBJ2-3; 12 bases match TRBD2. Trimming took 4 bases from V and 1 from J; bases not matched to a gene: 8. CDR1 KGHDR and CDR2 SFDVKD come from the germline V gene. The CDR3 is 18 residues long. The CDR3 reads CATSETTSGGSRTDTQYF. The DNA for the CDR3 is TGTGCCACCAGTGAAACGACTAGCGGGGGATCCCGCACAGATACGCAGTATTTT.

This clonotype has just a few counts. The V gene is TRBV6-5, the J gene TRBJ2-5; 7 bases line up with TRBD2. The CDR3 sequence is 18 residues long. Germline V gene data show CDR1 as MNHEY and CDR2 as SVGAGI. V lost 3 bases and J lost 2; bases outside the gene matches: 15. As DNA, the CDR3 is TGTGCCAGCAGTTATAGGGCTAGCGGCGTTTTGCGGCAAGAGACCCAGTACTTC. Protein: CASSYRASGVLRQETQYF.

This clonotype came up many times. The chain carries TRBV5-5 and TRBJ2-7; 8 bases agree with TRBD2. This CDR3 contains 17 residues. J was trimmed by 4 bases and V by 2 bases; bases with no gene match: 14. From germline, CDR1 is SGHKS and CDR2 YYEKEE (reference sequence). The CDR3 here is CASSFPLGGSGTYEQYV. The DNA of the CDR3 is TGTGCCAGCAGCTTTCCTCTAGGCGGTAGCGGGACTTACGAGCAGTACGTC.

This clonotype appeared a few times. The chain carries TRBV19 and TRBJ2-7, with D perhaps TRBD2 (6 bases). CDR1 is LNHDA, CDR2 SQIVND, per germline (reference sequence). The V gene lost 3 bases and the J gene lost 4 bases, with 13 bases spanning the gap. This CDR3 region has 14 residues. The CDR3 spells CASSIYDGGYEQYF. For the CDR3, the DNA is TGTGCCAGTAGTATCTATGACGGGGGTTACGAGCAGTACTTC.

There are many counts of this clonotype. This chain links TRBV6-5 with TRBJ2-1; the D is unclear. Germline CDR1 reads MNHEY; CDR2 reads SVGAGI. V lost 7 bases, J lost 4 bases, and 11 bases lay in between. The CDR3 length is 13 residues. The chain's CDR3 is CASKGTEYNEQFF. Here the CDR3 DNA reads TGTGCCAGCAAAGGCACGGAATACAATGAGCAGTTCTTC.

This clonotype has at least ten counts. The V gene is TRBV20-1, the J gene TRBJ2-5; D gene uncertain. V gave up 4 bases and J gave up 3 bases, with 9 bases separating them. The CDR3 length is 12 residues. The V gene's germline CDR1 is DFQATT and CDR2 SNEGSKA (reference sequence). This CDR3 reads CSATWVEETQYF. DNA of the CDR3: TGCAGTGCTACGTGGGTTGAAGAGACCCAGTACTTC.

A few counts support this clonotype. The chain employs TRBV11-2 and TRBJ1-5; maybe TRBD1 (5 bases). Germline V gene data show CDR1 as SGHAT and CDR2 as FQNNGV. This CDR3 is 17 amino acids long. V was clipped by 0 bases and J by 4 bases, with 16 bases between them. This chain's CDR3 is CASSLDAFRDRNQPQHF. In DNA form, the CDR3 reads TGTGCCAGCAGCTTAGATGCGTTCAGGGACCGAAATCAGCCCCAGCATTTT.